This T cell receptor beta chain was captured in a study of T cells after yellow fever vaccination. A universal primer site and UMIs were added as TCR cDNA was made by 5'RACE template switching. TCRdb processed the 5' RACE reads anew with MiXCR; each CDR3 protein has one entry. This repertoire shows 68,000 or so distinct CDR3 sequences, approximately 7% found once; its top ten account for roughly a third. In germline, CDR1 is MNHEY, CDR2 SVGAGI. This CDR3 is 16 amino acids long. The germline V and J ends were trimmed by 0 bases and 0 bases, with 8 bases remaining between them. This clonotype was obtained from a man younger than 40 who received the YFV17D yellow fever vaccine. This chain joins TRBV6-5 and TRBJ1-4; D is unresolved. The sequenced sample was CD8+ T cells sorted from PBMCs, obtained 15 days after the yellow fever booster vaccination. CDR3 amino acids: CASSYSQPATNEKLFF. The CDR3 DNA reads TGTGCCAGCAGTTACTCGCAACCTGCAACTAATGAAAAACTGTTTTTT.